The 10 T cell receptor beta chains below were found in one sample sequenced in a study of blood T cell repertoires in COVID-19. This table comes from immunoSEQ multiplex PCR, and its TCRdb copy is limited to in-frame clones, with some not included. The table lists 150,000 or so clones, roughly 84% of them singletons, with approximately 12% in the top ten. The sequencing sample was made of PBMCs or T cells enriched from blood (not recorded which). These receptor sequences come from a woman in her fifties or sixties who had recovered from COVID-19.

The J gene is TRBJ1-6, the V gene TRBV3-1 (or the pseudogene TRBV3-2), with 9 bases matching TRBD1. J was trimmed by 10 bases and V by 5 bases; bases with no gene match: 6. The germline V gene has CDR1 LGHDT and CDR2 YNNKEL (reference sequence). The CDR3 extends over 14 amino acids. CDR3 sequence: CASSLGQGISPLHF. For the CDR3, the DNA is TGTGCCAGCAGCTTAGGACAGGGGATCTCACCCCTCCACTTT.

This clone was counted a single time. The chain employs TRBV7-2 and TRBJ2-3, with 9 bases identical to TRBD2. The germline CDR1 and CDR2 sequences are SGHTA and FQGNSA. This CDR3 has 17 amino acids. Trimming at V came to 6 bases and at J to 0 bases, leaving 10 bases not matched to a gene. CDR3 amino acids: CASRPKGTSFSTDTQYF. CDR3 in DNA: TGTGCCAGCAGACCAAAGGGGACTAGCTTTAGCACAGATACGCAGTATTTT.

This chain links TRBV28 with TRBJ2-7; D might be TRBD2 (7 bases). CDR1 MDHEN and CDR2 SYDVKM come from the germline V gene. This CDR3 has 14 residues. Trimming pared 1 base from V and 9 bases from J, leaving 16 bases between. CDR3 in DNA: TGTGCCAGCAGTTTATCAGGGGAGGGGGGAAGGCAGTACTTC. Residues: CASSLSGEGGRQYF.

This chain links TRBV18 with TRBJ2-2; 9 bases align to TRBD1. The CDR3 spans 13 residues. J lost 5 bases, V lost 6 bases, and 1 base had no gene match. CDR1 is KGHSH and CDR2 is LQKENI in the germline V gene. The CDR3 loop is CASSGQGTGELFF. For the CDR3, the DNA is TGTGCCAGCTCCGGACAGGGGACCGGGGAGCTGTTTTTT.

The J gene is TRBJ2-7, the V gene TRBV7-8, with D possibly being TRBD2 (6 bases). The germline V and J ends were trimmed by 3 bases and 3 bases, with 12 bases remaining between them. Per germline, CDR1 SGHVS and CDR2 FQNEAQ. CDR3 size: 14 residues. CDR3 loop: CASSLGSGRYEQYF. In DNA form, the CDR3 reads TGTGCCAGCAGCTTGGGTAGCGGACGCTACGAGCAGTACTTC.

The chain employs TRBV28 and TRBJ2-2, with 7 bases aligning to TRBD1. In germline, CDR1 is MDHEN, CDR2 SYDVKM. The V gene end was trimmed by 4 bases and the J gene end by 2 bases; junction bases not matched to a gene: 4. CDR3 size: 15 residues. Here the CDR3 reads CASSWGTANTGELFF. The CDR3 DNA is TGTGCCAGCAGTTGGGGGACAGCTAACACCGGGGAGCTGTTTTTT.

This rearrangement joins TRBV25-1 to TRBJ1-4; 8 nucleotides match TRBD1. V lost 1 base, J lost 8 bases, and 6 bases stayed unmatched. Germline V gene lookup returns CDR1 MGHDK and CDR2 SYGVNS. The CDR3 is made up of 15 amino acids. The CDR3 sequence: CASSEWGRTGEKLFF. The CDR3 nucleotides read TGTGCCAGCAGTGAATGGGGCAGGACAGGGGAAAAACTGTTTTTT.

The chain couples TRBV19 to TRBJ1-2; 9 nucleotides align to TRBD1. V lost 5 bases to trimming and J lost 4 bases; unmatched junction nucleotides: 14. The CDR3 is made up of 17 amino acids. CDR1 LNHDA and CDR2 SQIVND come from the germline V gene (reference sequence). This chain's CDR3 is CASSRGPQGAIFYGYTF. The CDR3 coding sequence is TGTGCCAGTAGTCGAGGCCCACAGGGGGCGATCTTCTATGGCTACACCTTC.

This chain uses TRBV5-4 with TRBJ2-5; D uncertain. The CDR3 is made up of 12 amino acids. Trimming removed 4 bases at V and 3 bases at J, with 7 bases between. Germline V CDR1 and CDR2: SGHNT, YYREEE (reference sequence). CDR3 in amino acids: CASSTRKETQYF. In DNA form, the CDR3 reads TGTGCCAGCAGCACGCGTAAAGAGACCCAGTACTTC.

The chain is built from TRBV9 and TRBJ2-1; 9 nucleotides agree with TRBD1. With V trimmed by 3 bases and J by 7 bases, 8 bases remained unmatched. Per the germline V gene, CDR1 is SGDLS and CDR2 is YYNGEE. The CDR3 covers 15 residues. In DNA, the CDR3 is TGTGCCAGCAGCGCCGGACAGGGGATTTTTAATGAGCAGTTCTTC. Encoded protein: CASSAGQGIFNEQFF.